This T cell receptor beta chain originates from a study of T cell repertoires in cytomegalovirus infection. Study-wide context: The public TCR beta signatures pointed to both CMV infection and matching HLA type.

The CDR3 runs to 19 residues. V was clipped by 0 bases and J by 5 bases; unmatched bases: 16. Germline assignment: CDR1 LGHNA and CDR2 YNFKEQ. This clonotype was picked up many times. As yet, its antigen is unknown. TCRdb redid the calling of the reads with MiXCR, one entry per CDR3 protein. The sample has some 300,000 distinct CDR3 sequences, roughly 13% seen once; the top ten hold roughly 8.9%. The study's findings and limits: The cumulative frequency of public TCR beta families identified carriers of CMV plus the relevant HLA. The ex vivo response was dominated by HLA-C-restricted CMV-specific TCR beta clonotypes.

The source is a human donor in good health (CMV status not recorded). Some clones in this sample may be carry-over from other donors' samples. Source material: PBMCs. This chain joins TRBV4-2 and TRBJ2-5, with 9 bases fitting TRBD2. The CDR3 loop is CASSQEGVAGGITLETQYF. In nucleotides, the CDR3 is TGTGCCAGCAGCCAAGAGGGTGTGGCGGGAGGGATAACGTTGGAGACCCAGTACTTC.